This TCR beta chain derives from a study of T cell changes during pregnancy in multiple sclerosis. Libraries were prepared by immunoSEQ multiplex PCR; TCRdb keeps only in-frame clonotypes and omits some of them. The sample lists some 50,000 clones; just under 95% were seen once. This clone is a singleton in its sample. The sequencing here drew on CD8+ T cells from peripheral blood mononuclear cells, taken in the first trimester of pregnancy. The sequence was collected from a female donor with multiple sclerosis, enrolled in a pregnancy study.

This chain's CDR3 is CASIGAGVHTGELFF. The CDR3 DNA sequence: TGTGCCAGCATCGGGGCGGGAGTGCACACCGGGGAGCTGTTTTTT. V gene TRBV6-7 combines with J gene TRBJ2-2; 7 bases map to TRBD2. TRBV6-7 qualifies as an ORF whose function is uncertain. The trim removed 7 bases at V and 3 bases at J, leaving 8 bases unmatched. This CDR3 contains 15 residues.